This paragraph covers one T cell receptor beta chain sequence. Antigen unknown. Looked up from germline, CDR1 is SGHRS and CDR2 is YFSETQ. Deletions cut 3 bases from V and 2 bases from J, with 14 bases between. CDR3 length: 15 amino acids. The data were obtained in a study of regulatory T cells in long-lasting Graves disease. Study context: Graves' patients who were just diagnosed had used antithyroid drugs for under 3 months. Overall study results and limits: Persistent patients had a count of shared public clonotypes (approximately 3,000) that exceeded that of new patients (around 970). Newly diagnosed patients had higher TCR diversity than persistent Graves' patients did.

Relying on iRepertoire HTBI primers and Arm-PCR of CDR3 regions, the team built TCR beta libraries. MiXCR, applied by TCRdb to the multiplex PCR reads, yields one record per CDR3 protein. The data show more than 450,000 distinct CDR3 sequences, with approximately 12% seen just once and 8% to 10% held by the top ten. Time point indicated: newly diagnosed GD, antithyroid drugs for less than 3 months. From PBMCs, RNA was extracted and then used to make the TCR library. This sample also belongs to another study, concerning T cells in Graves' hyperthyroidism and ophthalmopathy. As that report states: The model's output predicted ophthalmopathy at a median of approximately 6.5 months prior to onset.

The specimen comprised peripheral blood mononuclear cells (PBMCs), sampled at new diagnosis, from a patient treated with antithyroid drugs. The TCR was taken from a woman aged 25 to 39 with Graves disease. The rearrangement joins TRBV5-1 to TRBJ2-5, with D maybe TRBD1 (5 bases). For the CDR3, the DNA is TGCGCCAGCAGCTATCCCGGCCACAGGCAAGAGACCCAGTACTTC. This gives the protein CASSYPGHRQETQYF. The full variable domain, its missing parts supplied by reference TRBV5-1 and TRBJ2-5, is KAGVTQTPRYLIKTRGQQVTLSCSPISGHRSVSWYQQTPGQGLQFLFEYFSETQRNKGNFPGRFSGRQFSNSRSEMNVSTLELGDSALYLCASSYPGHRQETQYFGPGTRLLVL.